One T cell receptor beta chain is described in this entry. The source of the sample is a study of identical twins. A template switching step contributed a universal primer site, while unique molecular identifiers were present in the cDNA. TCRdb re-called the 5' RACE reads with MiXCR, one entry per CDR3 protein. The data hold nearly 250,000 distinct CDR3 sequences, with about 7.3% observed a single time. Germline V gene data show CDR1 as MNHEY and CDR2 as SMNVEV (reference sequence). J gave up 3 bases and V 6 bases, and 9 bases lay outside the gene matches. The CDR3 covers 15 residues. This sample also appeared in a second study, on yellow fever vaccine responses in identical twins.

The V call is TRBV27, the J call TRBJ1-1; 8 bases fit TRBD1. Sequences were obtained from memory (CD45RO+) T cells sorted from blood. The clonotype originates from a woman aged 18 to 35 in good health. The CDR3 here is CASRPNRDRYTEAFF. The DNA of the CDR3 is TGTGCCAGCAGACCTAACCGGGACAGGTACACTGAAGCTTTCTTT.